A selection of T cell receptor beta chains follows, all from one sample in a study of blood T cell repertoires in COVID-19. Only in-frame clones appear in the TCRdb table, and some are missing; sequencing was by immunoSEQ multiplex PCR. The sample shows 170,000 or so clones, 90% of them seen only once. The specimen sequenced was peripheral blood. Receptors were obtained from a man aged 50 to 59 with acute or convalescent COVID-19. The CDR3 runs from the conserved cysteine through the conserved F or W. A D gene is named only where the DNA matches it firmly. Clone size is given for some rows only: seen once, a few or many times, or a class if the clone is expanded.

CDR3	DNA	D	size	V	J
CASSATPGANSPLHF	TGTGCCAGCAGCGCAACCCCAGGGGCAAATTCACCCCTCCACTTT	NA	NA	TRBV7-3	TRBJ1-6
CASSLFRLAGGSHEQYF	TGTGCCAGCAGTTTATTTCGTCTAGCGGGAGGTAGTCACGAGCAGTACTTC	TRBD2	NA	TRBV27	TRBJ2-7
CASSLARYNEQFF	TGTGCCAGCAGCTTAGCCCGTTACAATGAGCAGTTCTTC	NA	once	TRBV7-9	TRBJ2-1
CASSIRTGGYTF	TGTGCCAGTAGTATCCGGACTGGTGGCTACACCTTC	NA	NA	TRBV19	TRBJ1-2
CASSPRGGERSVGELFF	TGTGCCAGCTCACCCCGGGGAGGGGAGAGGAGCGTAGGGGAGCTGTTTTTT	TRBD2	NA	TRBV18	TRBJ2-2
CAWSGYNEQFF	TGTGCCTGGAGCGGTTACAATGAGCAGTTCTTC	NA	NA	TRBV30	TRBJ2-1
CASSPWTSGRGTETQYF	TGTGCCAGCAGTCCCTGGACTAGCGGGAGAGGAACGGAGACCCAGTACTTC	TRBD2	NA	TRBV27	TRBJ2-5
CASSGMGQGGTQYF	TGTGCCAGCAGCGGAATGGGACAGGGAGGGACCCAGTACTTC	TRBD1	few	TRBV2	TRBJ2-5
CASSWVGGTGELFF	TGCGCCAGCAGCTGGGTAGGGGGAACCGGGGAGCTGTTTTTT	NA	NA	TRBV5-1	TRBJ2-2
CASRGPDKPSNQPQHF	TGTGCCAGCAGGGGTCCGGACAAACCTAGCAATCAGCCCCAGCATTTT	NA	NA	TRBV5-4	TRBJ1-5
CASSLGSQGNYGYTF	TGTGCCAGCAGCTTGGGTTCACAGGGGAACTATGGCTACACCTTC	TRBD1	NA	TRBV5-4	TRBJ1-2
CASSPPTERFRQYF	TGTGCCAGCTCACCACCTACAGAAAGGTTCAGGCAGTATTTT	NA	NA	TRBV18	TRBJ2-3
CASSQLEGGGEKLFF	TGCGCCAGCAGCCAACTGGAGGGCGGTGGCGAAAAACTGTTTTTT	NA	NA	TRBV4-1	TRBJ1-4
CASSSGIAGGYEQYF	TGTGCCAGCAGCTCGGGGATAGCGGGAGGGTACGAGCAGTACTTC	TRBD2	NA	TRBV7-2	TRBJ2-7
CASRHSSNYGYTF	TGTGCCAGTAGGCACAGCTCTAACTATGGCTACACCTTC	NA	NA	TRBV19	TRBJ1-2
CASSQDGGQGETQYF	TGTGCCAGCAGCCAAGATGGCGGACAGGGTGAGACCCAGTACTTC	TRBD1	once	TRBV4-2	TRBJ2-5
CASSITQDRNIQYF	TGTGCCAGCAGCATTACCCAGGACAGAAACATTCAGTACTTC	NA	NA	TRBV28	TRBJ2-4
CASSYSSRVGANVLTF	TGTGCCAGCAGTTACTCGAGCAGGGTGGGGGCCAACGTCCTGACTTTC	NA	NA	TRBV6-6	TRBJ2-6
CASSAGGRETQYF	TGTGCCAGCAGCGCGGGGGGGCGGGAGACCCAGTACTTC	TRBD2	NA	TRBV28	TRBJ2-5
CASSQGGVAGTQYF	TGTGCCAGCAGCCAAGGGGGAGTAGCGGGGACGCAGTATTTT	TRBD2	NA	TRBV3-1/TRBV3-2	TRBJ2-3
CASSEAGPGSNSPLHF	TGTGCCAGCAGTGAAGCGGGGCCAGGCAGTAATTCACCCCTCCACTTT	NA	NA	TRBV6-1	TRBJ1-6
CASSPSTAQNTEAFF	TGTGCCAGCTCACCATCTACAGCACAGAACACTGAAGCTTTCTTT	NA	NA	TRBV18	TRBJ1-1
CASSDQGVSGNTIYF	TGTGCCAGCAGCGATCAGGGGGTCTCAGGAAACACCATATATTTT	TRBD1	NA	TRBV7-9	TRBJ1-3
CASSPDRVDNYGYTF	TGTGCCAGCAGTCCGGACAGGGTGGACAACTATGGCTACACCTTC	TRBD1	NA	TRBV6-5	TRBJ1-2
CASSRQGDTYEQYF	TGTGCCAGCTCAAGACAGGGGGACACCTACGAGCAGTACTTC	TRBD1	NA	TRBV18	TRBJ2-7
CASSLSLYNSPLHF	TGTGCCAGCAGTTTATCCCTCTATAATTCACCCCTCCACTTT	NA	NA	TRBV27	TRBJ1-6
CASSPRGGADTQYF	TGCGCCAGCAGCCCCAGAGGGGGGGCAGATACGCAGTATTTT	NA	NA	TRBV4-1	TRBJ2-3
CASSPTMGGNSPLHF	TGTGCCAGCAGTCCAACCATGGGGGGTAATTCACCCCTCCACTTT	NA	NA	TRBV27	TRBJ1-6
CASSGTDPSTDTQYF	TGTGCCAGCAGTGGGACAGACCCTAGCACAGATACGCAGTATTTT	NA	NA	TRBV2	TRBJ2-3
CASSRQGYDGYTF	TGTGCCAGCAGCCGACAGGGATACGATGGCTACACCTTC	TRBD1	NA	TRBV9	TRBJ1-2
CASSVGLQNTEAFF	TGTGCCAGCAGCGTGGGACTGCAGAACACTGAAGCTTTCTTT	NA	NA	TRBV9	TRBJ1-1
CASSEKGQQSSGANVLTF	TGTGCCAGCAGTGAAAAGGGACAACAGAGCTCTGGGGCCAACGTCCTGACTTTC	NA	NA	TRBV6-1	TRBJ2-6
CASSSSPGNTIYF	TGTGCCAGCAGCTCAAGCCCTGGAAACACCATATATTTT	NA	NA	TRBV11-2	TRBJ1-3
CASSLDESGYTF	TGTGCCAGCAGTTTAGATGAGTCGGGCTACACCTTC	NA	NA	TRBV28	TRBJ1-2
CARAPLARVYEQYF	TGTGCCAGAGCCCCTTTAGCTCGGGTCTACGAGCAGTACTTC	NA	NA	TRBV27	TRBJ2-7
CASSLTGSVKNIQYF	TGTGCCAGCAGCTTAACAGGGAGTGTCAAAAACATTCAGTACTTC	NA	NA	TRBV11-2	TRBJ2-4
CASRRDTDTQYF	TGTGCCAGCCGCCGGGACACAGATACGCAGTATTTT	NA	NA	TRBV28	TRBJ2-3
CASSFGGARGSNQPQHF	TGTGCCAGCAGTTTTGGGGGGGCGAGAGGAAGCAATCAGCCCCAGCATTTT	NA	NA	TRBV28	TRBJ1-5
CASSLWASGPGTSYEQYF	TGTGCCAGCAGCTTGTGGGCTAGCGGGCCTGGTACATCCTACGAGCAGTACTTC	TRBD2	NA	TRBV11-2	TRBJ2-7
CASSLQAGITEAFF	TGTGCCAGCAGCCTACAAGCGGGGATCACTGAAGCTTTCTTT	NA	NA	TRBV3-1/TRBV3-2	TRBJ1-1
CASSEMIWTGGNEKLFF	TGTGCCAGCAGTGAAATGATATGGACCGGGGGTAATGAAAAACTGTTTTTT	NA	NA	TRBV6-1	TRBJ1-4
CASSSLGVAGELFF	TGTGCCAGCAGTTCCCTCGGTGTCGCCGGGGAGCTGTTTTTT	NA	NA	TRBV11-2	TRBJ2-2
CASSLTGEETQYF	TGTGCCAGCAGCTTGACAGGGGAAGAGACCCAGTACTTC	TRBD1	NA	TRBV5-5	TRBJ2-5
CASRSTRGTDTQYF	TGTGCCAGCAGGTCGACGAGGGGCACAGATACGCAGTATTTT	NA	NA	TRBV6-6	TRBJ2-3
CASRGQYNTEAFF	TGTGCCAGCAGAGGACAGTATAACACTGAAGCTTTCTTT	NA	NA	TRBV2	TRBJ1-1
CASRTAAYEQYF	TGTGCCAGCCGGACAGCGGCCTACGAGCAGTACTTC	NA	NA	TRBV2	TRBJ2-7
CASSLVAGGRTYEQYF	TGTGCCAGCAGCTTAGTAGCGGGAGGCCGTACCTACGAGCAGTACTTC	TRBD2	NA	TRBV7-2	TRBJ2-7
CASSLRTGQINTEAFF	TGTGCCAGCAGCCTAAGAACGGGACAAATTAACACTGAAGCTTTCTTT	NA	NA	TRBV3-1/TRBV3-2	TRBJ1-1
CASSYGQGEENTEAFF	TGTGCCAGCAGTTACGGACAGGGCGAGGAGAACACTGAAGCTTTCTTT	TRBD1	NA	TRBV6-5	TRBJ1-1